The subject of this entry is one TCR beta chain. As yet, its antigen is unknown. This specimen belongs to a study of a mutant IDH1 vaccine in newly diagnosed glioma. Across the study: Vaccines were first given 4-6 weeks after radiotherapy alone, or with temozolomide cycles.

Noted time point: week 35, safety follow-up. Topical imiquimod was applied with each vaccine dose, which held 300 ug of mutant IDH1 20-mer peptide. Administration of eight vaccinations to patients took place in weeks 1, 3, 5, 7, 11, 15, 19, 23. V lost 1 base and J 1 base, leaving 10 bases between the germline ends. CDR1 is SGHVS, CDR2 FQNEAQ, per germline. CDR3 length: 15 residues. TCRdb's copy holds only in-frame clones and misses some; the assay was immunoSEQ multiplex PCR. In the table there are approximately 50,000 clones, 70% to 90% of which are singletons. The sample in question was PBMCs, obtained from a glioma patient whose treatment included an IDH1 peptide vaccine. The sequence was collected from a man aged 40-50 years with glioma. This chain uses TRBV7-8 with TRBJ1-1, with D uncertain. CDR3 nucleotides: TGTGCCAGCAGCTTAGATTTATTCCCGAACACTGAAGCTTTCTTT. It translates to CASSLDLFPNTEAFF.